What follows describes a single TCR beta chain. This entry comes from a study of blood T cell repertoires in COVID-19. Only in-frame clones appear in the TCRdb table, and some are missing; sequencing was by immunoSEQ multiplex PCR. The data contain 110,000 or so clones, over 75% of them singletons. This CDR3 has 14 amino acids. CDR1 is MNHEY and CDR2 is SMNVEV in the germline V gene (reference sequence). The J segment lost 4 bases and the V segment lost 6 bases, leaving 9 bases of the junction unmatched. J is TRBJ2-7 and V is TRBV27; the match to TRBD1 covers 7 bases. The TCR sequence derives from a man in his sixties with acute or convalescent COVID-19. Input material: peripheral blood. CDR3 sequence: CASSAGTAFYEQYF. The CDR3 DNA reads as TGTGCCAGCAGCGCCGGGACAGCCTTTTACGAGCAGTACTTC.